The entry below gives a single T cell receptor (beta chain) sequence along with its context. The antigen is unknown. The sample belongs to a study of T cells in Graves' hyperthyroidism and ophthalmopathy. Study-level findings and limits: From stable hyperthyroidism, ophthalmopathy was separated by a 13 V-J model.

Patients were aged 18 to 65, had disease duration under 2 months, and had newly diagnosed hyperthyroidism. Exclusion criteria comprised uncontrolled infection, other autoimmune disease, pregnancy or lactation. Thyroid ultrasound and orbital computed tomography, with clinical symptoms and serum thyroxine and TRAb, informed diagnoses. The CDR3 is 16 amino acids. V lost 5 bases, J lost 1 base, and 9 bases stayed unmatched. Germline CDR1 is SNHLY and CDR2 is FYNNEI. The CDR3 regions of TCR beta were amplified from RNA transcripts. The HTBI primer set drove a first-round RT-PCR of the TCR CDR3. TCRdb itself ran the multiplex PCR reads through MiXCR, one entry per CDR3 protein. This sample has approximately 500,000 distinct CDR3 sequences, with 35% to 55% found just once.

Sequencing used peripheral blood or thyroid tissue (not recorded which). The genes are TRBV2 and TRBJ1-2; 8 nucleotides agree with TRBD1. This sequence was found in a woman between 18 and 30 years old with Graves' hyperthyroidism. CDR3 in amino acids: CASSSQGQGINYGYTF. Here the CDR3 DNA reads TGTGCCAGCAGTTCCCAAGGACAGGGTATTAACTATGGCTACACCTTC. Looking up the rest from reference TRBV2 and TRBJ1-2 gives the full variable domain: EPEVTQTPSHQVTQMGQEVILRCVPISNHLYFYWYRQILGQKVEFLVSFYNNEISEKSEIFDDQFSVERPDGSNFTLKIRSTKLEDSAMYFCASSSQGQGINYGYTFGSGTRLTVV.